These 10 T cell receptor beta chains were sequenced from one sample in a study of T-cell reconstitution after alpha-beta-depleted transplantation in children. The TCRbeta library incorporated unique molecular identifiers. TCRdb re-derived calls from the PCR reads in MiXCR, one entry per CDR3 protein. The sample lists about 120,000 distinct CDR3 sequences, 10% occurring once. Here the sequenced sample was PBMCs, taken before TCRalphabeta/CD19-depleted stem cell transplant. These receptors were taken from a boy aged 2-15 years with acute lymphoblastic leukemia, due to receive a stem cell transplant.

This clonotype was detected many times. The genes are TRBV5-1 and TRBJ2-2; D call uncertain. V was shortened by 2 bases and J by 8 bases, with 10 bases between the two germline ends. This CDR3 is 13 amino acids long. The germline V gene has CDR1 SGHRS and CDR2 YFSETQ. The CDR3 DNA is TGCGCCAGCAGCTTACGACTCTCGGGGGAGCTGTTTTTT. It specifies CASSLRLSGELFF.

This clonotype was recorded at least ten times. The gene calls are TRBV29-1 and TRBJ2-3; 10 bases map to TRBD1. The CDR3 is 15 amino acids. Looked up from germline, CDR1 is SQVTM and CDR2 is ANQGSEA. V shed 4 bases, J shed 3 bases, and the junction held 7 bases outside the gene matches. The chain's CDR3 is CSVARQGAWTDTQYF. In DNA, the CDR3 is TGCAGCGTTGCTCGACAGGGGGCATGGACAGATACGCAGTATTTT.

This clonotype was picked up a small number of times. This rearrangement joins TRBV11-2 to TRBJ2-1; no firm D call. Looked up from germline, CDR1 is SGHAT and CDR2 is FQNNGV. V was trimmed by 0 bases and J by 4 bases, leaving 10 bases between them. CDR3 length: 15 amino acids. The CDR3 nucleotides read TGTGCCAGCAGCTTAGAGGGTGGCGGATACAATGAGCAGTTCTTC. This translates into CASSLEGGGYNEQFF.

In this sample, this clonotype turned up many times. This chain uses TRBV12-3 or TRBV12-4 with TRBJ2-5, with D possibly matching TRBD2 (6 bases). V was shortened by 6 bases and J by 7 bases, with 12 bases between the two germline ends. This CDR3 has 12 residues. The CDR3 protein is CASSWDSGTQYF. The CDR3 nucleotides read TGTGCCAGCAGCTGGGACTCGGGGACCCAGTACTTC.

The table lists this clonotype with a few counts. The chain recombines TRBV12-3 or TRBV12-4 with TRBJ2-5, with TRBD1 matching 8 bases. V was pared by 0 bases and J by 2 bases, with 2 bases of the junction left unmatched. This CDR3 has 15 amino acids. The CDR3 bases are TGTGCCAGCAGTTTAGCGGGACAGGCTCAAGAGACCCAGTACTTC. Encoded protein: CASSLAGQAQETQYF.

The gene calls are TRBV5-1 and TRBJ2-7, with no clear D. Germline V gives CDR1 SGHRS, CDR2 YFSETQ. The CDR3 runs to 14 residues. V was pared by 5 bases and J by 3 bases, with 15 bases between. CDR3 protein: CASRLNSLFYEQYF. Written as DNA, the CDR3 is TGCGCCAGCAGACTGAACAGCCTCTTCTACGAGCAGTACTTC.

V gene TRBV7-8 combines with J gene TRBJ1-5, with a tentative D call TRBD1 (6 bases). This CDR3 has 15 amino acids. Trimming took 5 bases from V and 11 from J, leaving 22 bases between them. The germline V gene encodes CDR1 SGHVS and CDR2 FQNEAQ. The CDR3 region has the DNA TGTGCCAGCAGCCCCGGAGGCAGGGGCCCTGAAGCCCAGCATTTT. Its translation: CASSPGGRGPEAQHF.

The chain couples TRBV28 to TRBJ2-1; tentatively, D is TRBD2 (5 bases). From germline, CDR1 is MDHEN and CDR2 SYDVKM. With 10 bases removed from V and 0 bases from J, the gap between germline ends came to 16 bases. The CDR3 spans 15 residues. The CDR3 DNA follows: TGTGCCATGGGGTTGGCGGGTAGCTCCTACAATGAGCAGTTCTTC. It translates to CAMGLAGSSYNEQFF.

This chain links TRBV20-1 with TRBJ1-6, with no clear D. The CDR3 contains 14 residues. CDR1 is DFQATT, CDR2 SNEGSKA, per germline (reference sequence). Trimming took off 1 base at V and 10 bases at J, with 14 bases between the two ends. Written as DNA, the CDR3 is TGCAGTGCTAGAGGGGTTGCGGGGAACTCACCCCTCCACTTT. The encoded protein is CSARGVAGNSPLHF.

This clonotype was seen ten or more times. The chain has TRBV15 and TRBJ2-7; 8 nucleotides agree with TRBD2. This CDR3 comprises 15 residues. Germline CDR1 LNHNV, CDR2 YYDKDF (reference sequence). Trimming took 1 base from V and 3 from J; bases not matched to a gene: 5. The CDR3 bases are TGTGCCACCAGCAGAGGCAGCGGGAGCAGCTACGAGCAGTACTTC. This gives the protein CATSRGSGSSYEQYF.